The present T cell receptor beta chain was sequenced within a study of cytomegalovirus exposure and HLA in healthy donors. General study findings and limits: A later analysis revealed that TCR association rates differed between HLA loci, peaking at DRB1 and bottoming out at HLA-C. Per published accounts, TCR beta sequences correctly predicted the HLA-A and HLA-B alleles of most subjects.

V lost 0 bases and J lost 3; bases outside the gene matches: 12. CDR3 length: 20 amino acids. In germline, CDR1 is ENHRY, CDR2 SYGVKD. PCR was performed using 60 Vbeta and 13 Jbeta primers. Measured with immunoSEQ multiplex PCR; TCRdb has only the in-frame clones, and not every one. The table records roughly 120,000 clones, around 80% of them present only once. Turning to this clone: What it recognizes is unknown.

Despite likely unrecorded immune exposures, the donors were nominally healthy at the time of sampling. This TCR derives from a female donor in good health and CMV-seropositive. The material sequenced was PBMCs. The chain carries TRBV10-3 and TRBJ2-6, with 9 nucleotides matching TRBD1. The CDR3 region is CAISESLSGTGLRGANVLTF. The CDR3 bases are TGTGCCATCAGTGAGTCGTTAAGTGGGACAGGGCTACGTGGGGCCAACGTCCTGACTTTC.